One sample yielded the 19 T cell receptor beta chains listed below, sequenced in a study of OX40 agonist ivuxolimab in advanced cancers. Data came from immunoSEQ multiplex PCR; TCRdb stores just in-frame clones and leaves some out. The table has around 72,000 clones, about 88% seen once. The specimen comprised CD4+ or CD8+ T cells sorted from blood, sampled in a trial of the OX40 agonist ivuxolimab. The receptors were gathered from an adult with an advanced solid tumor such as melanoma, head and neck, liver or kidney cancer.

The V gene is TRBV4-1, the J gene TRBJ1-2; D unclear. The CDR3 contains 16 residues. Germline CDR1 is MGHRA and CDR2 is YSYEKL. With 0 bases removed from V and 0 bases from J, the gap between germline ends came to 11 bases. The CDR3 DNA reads TGCGCCAGCAGCCAAGAAGGACTTACCTCTAACTATGGCTACACCTTC. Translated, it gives CASSQEGLTSNYGYTF.

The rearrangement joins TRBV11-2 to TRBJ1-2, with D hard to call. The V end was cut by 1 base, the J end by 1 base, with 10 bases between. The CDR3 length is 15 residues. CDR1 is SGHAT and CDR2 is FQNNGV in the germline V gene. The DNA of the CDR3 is TGTGCCAGCAGCTTAGGGGTCGGGGTTAACTATGGCTACACCTTC. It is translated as CASSLGVGVNYGYTF.

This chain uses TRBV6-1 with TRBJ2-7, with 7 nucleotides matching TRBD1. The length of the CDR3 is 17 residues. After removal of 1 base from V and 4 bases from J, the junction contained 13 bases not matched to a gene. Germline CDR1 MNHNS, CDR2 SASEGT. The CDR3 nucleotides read TGTGCCAGCAGTGAAGTCTTCATCCGGGACAGTTATTACGAGCAGTACTTC. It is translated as CASSEVFIRDSYYEQYF.

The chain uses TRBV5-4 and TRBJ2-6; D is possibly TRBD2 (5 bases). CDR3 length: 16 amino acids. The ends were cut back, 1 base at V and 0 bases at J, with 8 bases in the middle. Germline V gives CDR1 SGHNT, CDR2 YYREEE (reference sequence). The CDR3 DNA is TGTGCCAGCAGCTTGATTGGGAGCTCTGGGGCCAACGTCCTGACTTTC. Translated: CASSLIGSSGANVLTF.

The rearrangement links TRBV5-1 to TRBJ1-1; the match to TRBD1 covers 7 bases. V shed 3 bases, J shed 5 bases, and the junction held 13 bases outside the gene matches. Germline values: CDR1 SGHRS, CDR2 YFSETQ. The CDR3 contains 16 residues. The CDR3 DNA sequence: TGCGCCAGCAGCTGGTCAATTGGGCAGGGGGAAACTGAAGCTTTCTTT. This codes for CASSWSIGQGETEAFF. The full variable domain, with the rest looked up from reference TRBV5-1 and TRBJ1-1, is KAGVTQTPRYLIKTRGQQVTLSCSPISGHRSVSWYQQTPGQGLQFLFEYFSETQRNKGNFPGRFSGRQFSNSRSEMNVSTLELGDSALYLCASSWSIGQGETEAFFGQGTRLTVV.

This CDR3 is CAVGRGRHTEAFF. The CDR3 DNA follows: TGCGCGGTGGGCAGGGGGCGACACACTGAAGCTTTCTTT. The chain is built from TRBV10-2 and TRBJ1-1, with 8 bases identical to TRBD1. This CDR3 is built from 13 residues. Germline assignment: CDR1 WSHSY and CDR2 SAAADI.

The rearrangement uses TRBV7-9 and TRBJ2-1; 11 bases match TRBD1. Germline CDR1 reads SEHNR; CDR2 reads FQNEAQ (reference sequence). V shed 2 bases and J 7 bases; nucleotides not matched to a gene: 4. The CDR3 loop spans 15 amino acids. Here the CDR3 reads CASSLRGQGGNEQFF. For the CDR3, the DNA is TGTGCCAGCAGCTTAAGGGGACAGGGGGGAAATGAGCAGTTCTTC.

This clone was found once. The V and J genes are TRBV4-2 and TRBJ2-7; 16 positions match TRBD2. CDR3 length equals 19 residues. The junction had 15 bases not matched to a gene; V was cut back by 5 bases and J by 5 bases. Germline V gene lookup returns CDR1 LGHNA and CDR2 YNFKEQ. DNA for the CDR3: TGTGCCAGCAGCTTGGATCCGGGACTAGCGGGAGGGCTTGCCAACGAGCAGTACTTC. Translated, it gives CASSLDPGLAGGLANEQYF.

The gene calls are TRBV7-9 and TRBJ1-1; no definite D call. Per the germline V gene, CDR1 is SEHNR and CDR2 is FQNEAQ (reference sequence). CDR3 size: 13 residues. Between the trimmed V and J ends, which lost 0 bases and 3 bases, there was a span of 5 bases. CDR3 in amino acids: CASSLAGDTEAFF. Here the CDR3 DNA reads TGTGCCAGCAGCTTAGCTGGGGACACTGAAGCTTTCTTT.

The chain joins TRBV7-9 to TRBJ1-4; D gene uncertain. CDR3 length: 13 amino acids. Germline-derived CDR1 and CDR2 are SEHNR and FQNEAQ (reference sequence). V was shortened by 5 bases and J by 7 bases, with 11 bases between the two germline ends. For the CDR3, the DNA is TGTGCCAGCAGCCTAGGGTATGGTGAAAAACTGTTTTTT. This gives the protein CASSLGYGEKLFF.

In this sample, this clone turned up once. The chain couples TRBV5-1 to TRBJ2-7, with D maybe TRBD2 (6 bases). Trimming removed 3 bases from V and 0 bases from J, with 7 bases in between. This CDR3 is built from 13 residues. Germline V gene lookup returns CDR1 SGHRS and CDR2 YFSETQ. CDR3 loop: CASSWGVSYEQYF. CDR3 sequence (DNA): TGCGCCAGCAGCTGGGGGGTCTCCTACGAGCAGTACTTC.

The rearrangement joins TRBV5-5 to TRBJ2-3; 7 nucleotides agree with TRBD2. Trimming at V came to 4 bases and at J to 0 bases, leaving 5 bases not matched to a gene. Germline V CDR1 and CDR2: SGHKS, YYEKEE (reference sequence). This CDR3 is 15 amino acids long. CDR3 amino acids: CASSGYGGSTDTQYF. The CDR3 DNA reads TGTGCCAGCAGCGGTTACGGGGGGAGCACAGATACGCAGTATTTT.

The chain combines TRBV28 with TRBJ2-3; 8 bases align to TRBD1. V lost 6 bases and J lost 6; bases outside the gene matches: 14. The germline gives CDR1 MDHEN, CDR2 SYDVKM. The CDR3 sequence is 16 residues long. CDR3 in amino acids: CASSSPRDRTGDTQYF. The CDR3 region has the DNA TGTGCCAGCAGCTCACCCCGGGACAGGACGGGGGATACGCAGTATTTT.

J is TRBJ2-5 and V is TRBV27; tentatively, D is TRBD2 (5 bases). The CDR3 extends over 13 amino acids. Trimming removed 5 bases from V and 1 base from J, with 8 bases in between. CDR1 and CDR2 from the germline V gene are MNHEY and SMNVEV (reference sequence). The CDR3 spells CASSPRGQETQYF. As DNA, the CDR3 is TGTGCCAGCAGTCCCCGGGGCCAAGAGACCCAGTACTTC.

CDR3 in DNA: TGCGCCAGCAGCACTCGCGGGGGGGGCAACACCGGGGAGCTGTTTTTT. Translated, it gives CASSTRGGGNTGELFF. The chain employs TRBV5-1 and TRBJ2-2, with TRBD2 matching over 9 bases. The CDR3 consists of 16 residues. The germline V gene has CDR1 SGHRS and CDR2 YFSETQ. V lost 4 bases, J lost 2 bases, and 6 bases stayed unmatched.

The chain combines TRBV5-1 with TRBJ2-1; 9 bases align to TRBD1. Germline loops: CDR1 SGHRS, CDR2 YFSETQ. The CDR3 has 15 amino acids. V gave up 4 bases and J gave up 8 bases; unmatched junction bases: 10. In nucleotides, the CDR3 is TGCGCCAGCAGCCAAGACAGGGGGGCTTTGGATGAGCAGTTCTTC. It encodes CASSQDRGALDEQFF. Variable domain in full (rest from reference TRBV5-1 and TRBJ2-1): KAGVTQTPRYLIKTRGQQVTLSCSPISGHRSVSWYQQTPGQGLQFLFEYFSETQRNKGNFPGRFSGRQFSNSRSEMNVSTLELGDSALYLCASSQDRGALDEQFFGPGTRLTVL.

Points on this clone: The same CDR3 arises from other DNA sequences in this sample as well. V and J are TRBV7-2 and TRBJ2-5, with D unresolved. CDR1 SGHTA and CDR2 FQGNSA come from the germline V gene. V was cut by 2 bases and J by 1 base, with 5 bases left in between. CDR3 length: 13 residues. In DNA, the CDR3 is TGTGCCAGCAGCTTATCATTCCAAGAGACCCAGTACTTC. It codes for CASSLSFQETQYF.

CDR3 region: CASSPRSQETQYF. The CDR3 DNA reads as TGTGCCAGCAGCCCGAGAAGCCAAGAGACCCAGTACTTC. The V and J genes are TRBV9 and TRBJ2-5; D uncertain. V was cut by 4 bases and J by 1 base, with 8 bases left in between. CDR1 and CDR2 from the germline V gene are SGDLS and YYNGEE. The CDR3 extends over 13 amino acids.

The CDR3 DNA is TGTGCCAGCTCACCACCGGACAGGAACGAGCAGTTCTTC. Amino acids: CASSPPDRNEQFF. This chain uses TRBV18 with TRBJ2-1; 7 bases are a match to TRBD1. The CDR3 loop spans 13 amino acids. J lost 10 bases, V lost 0 bases, and 3 bases had no gene match. Germline values: CDR1 KGHSH, CDR2 LQKENI.